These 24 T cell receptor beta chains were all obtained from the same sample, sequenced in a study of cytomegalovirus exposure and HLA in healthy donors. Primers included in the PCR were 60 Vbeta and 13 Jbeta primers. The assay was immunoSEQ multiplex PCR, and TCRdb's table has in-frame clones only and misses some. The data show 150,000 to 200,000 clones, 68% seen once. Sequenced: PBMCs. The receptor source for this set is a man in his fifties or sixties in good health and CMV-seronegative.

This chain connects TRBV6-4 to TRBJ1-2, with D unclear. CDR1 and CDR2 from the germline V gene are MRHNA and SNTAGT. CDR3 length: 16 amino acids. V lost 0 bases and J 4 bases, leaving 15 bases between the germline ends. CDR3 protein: CASSDSFWGVGYGYTF. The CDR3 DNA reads TGTGCCAGCAGTGACTCGTTTTGGGGAGTTGGCTATGGCTACACCTTC.

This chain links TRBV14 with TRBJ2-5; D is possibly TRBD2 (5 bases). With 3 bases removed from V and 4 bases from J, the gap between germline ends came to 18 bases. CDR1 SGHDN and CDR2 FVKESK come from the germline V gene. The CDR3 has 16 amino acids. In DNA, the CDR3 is TGTGCCAGCAGCCACCGCCGCTCTCCCCGGGGAGAGACCCAGTACTTC. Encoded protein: CASSHRRSPRGETQYF.

The CDR3 region is CASSTRQGGQNEQFF. For the CDR3, the DNA is TGTGCCAGCAGTACCAGACAGGGTGGGCAGAATGAGCAGTTCTTC. This chain uses TRBV6-6 with TRBJ2-1; 7 nucleotides align to TRBD1. V shed 5 bases, J shed 7 bases, and the junction held 11 bases outside the gene matches. The CDR3 spans 15 residues. The germline V gene has CDR1 MNHNY and CDR2 SVGAGI (reference sequence).

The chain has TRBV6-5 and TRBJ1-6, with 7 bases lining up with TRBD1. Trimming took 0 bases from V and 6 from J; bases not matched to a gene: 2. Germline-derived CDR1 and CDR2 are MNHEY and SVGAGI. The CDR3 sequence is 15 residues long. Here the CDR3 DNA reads TGTGCCAGCAGTTACTCCAACAGGGGTAATTCACCCCTCCACTTT. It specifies CASSYSNRGNSPLHF.

The CDR3 sequence: CASSVGAGGELGNYGYTF. DNA of the CDR3: TGTGCCAGCAGCGTAGGAGCGGGAGGGGAGTTAGGTAACTATGGCTACACCTTC. The chain combines TRBV9 with TRBJ1-2; D perhaps matches TRBD1 (5 bases). Per germline, CDR1 SGDLS and CDR2 YYNGEE. The germline V and J ends were trimmed by 0 bases and 1 base, with 19 bases remaining between them. This CDR3 comprises 18 residues.

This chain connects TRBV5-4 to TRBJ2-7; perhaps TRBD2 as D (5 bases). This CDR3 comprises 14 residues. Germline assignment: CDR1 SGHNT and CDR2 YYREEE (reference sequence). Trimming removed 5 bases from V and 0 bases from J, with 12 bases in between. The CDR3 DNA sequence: TGTGCCAGCAGGTCGGACTCATACTCCTACGAGCAGTACTTC. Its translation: CASRSDSYSYEQYF.

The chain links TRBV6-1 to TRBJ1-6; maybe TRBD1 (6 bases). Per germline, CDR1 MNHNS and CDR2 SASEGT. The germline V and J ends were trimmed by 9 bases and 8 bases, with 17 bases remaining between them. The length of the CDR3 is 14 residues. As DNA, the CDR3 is TGTGCCAGTAGCCCGGACAGATCCTATTCACCCCTCCACTTT. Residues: CASSPDRSYSPLHF.

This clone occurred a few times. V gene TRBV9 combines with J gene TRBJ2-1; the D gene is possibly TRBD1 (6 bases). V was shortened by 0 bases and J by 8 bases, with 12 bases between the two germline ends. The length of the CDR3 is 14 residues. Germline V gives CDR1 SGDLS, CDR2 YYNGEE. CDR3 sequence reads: CASSVAVEGDEQFF. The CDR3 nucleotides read TGTGCCAGCAGCGTAGCTGTAGAGGGGGATGAGCAGTTCTTC.

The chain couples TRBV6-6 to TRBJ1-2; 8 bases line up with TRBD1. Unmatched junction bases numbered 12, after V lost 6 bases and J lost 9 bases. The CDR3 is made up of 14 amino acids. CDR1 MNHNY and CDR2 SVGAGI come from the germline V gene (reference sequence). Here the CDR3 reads CASRSGQEFSRYTF. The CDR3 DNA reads TGTGCCAGCAGATCGGGACAGGAGTTCTCCCGCTACACCTTC.

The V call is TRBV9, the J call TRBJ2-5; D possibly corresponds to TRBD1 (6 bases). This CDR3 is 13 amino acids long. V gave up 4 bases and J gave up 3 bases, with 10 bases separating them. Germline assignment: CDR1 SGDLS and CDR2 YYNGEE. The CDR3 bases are TGTGCCAGCAGCAGGGGGATGGAAGAGACCCAGTACTTC. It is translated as CASSRGMEETQYF.

CDR3 in DNA: TGTGCCAGCAGCTTACACGGCTACGAGCAGTACTTC. Translating gives CASSLHGYEQYF. V and J are TRBV7-2 and TRBJ2-7; D gene unclear. This CDR3 comprises 12 residues. Germline V lookup: CDR1 SGHTA, CDR2 FQGNSA. Trimming cost V 2 bases and J 3 bases, with 5 bases left between them.

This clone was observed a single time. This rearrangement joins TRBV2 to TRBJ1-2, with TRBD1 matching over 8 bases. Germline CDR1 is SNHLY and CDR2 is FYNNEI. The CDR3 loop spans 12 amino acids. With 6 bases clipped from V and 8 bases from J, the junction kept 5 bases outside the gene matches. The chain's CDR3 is CASRSQGAGYTF. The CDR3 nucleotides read TGTGCCAGCAGATCTCAGGGGGCAGGCTACACCTTC.

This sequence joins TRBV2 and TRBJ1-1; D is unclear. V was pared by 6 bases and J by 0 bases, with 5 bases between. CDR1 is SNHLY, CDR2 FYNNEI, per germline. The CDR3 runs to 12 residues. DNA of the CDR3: TGTGCCAGCAGACAAATGAACACTGAAGCTTTCTTT. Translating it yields CASRQMNTEAFF.

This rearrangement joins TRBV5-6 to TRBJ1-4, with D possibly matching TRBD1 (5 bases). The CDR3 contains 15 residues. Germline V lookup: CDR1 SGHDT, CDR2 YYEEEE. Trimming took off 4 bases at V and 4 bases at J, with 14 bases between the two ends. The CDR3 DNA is TGTGCCAGCAGCATAGGACGACAGAGTAATGAAAAACTGTTTTTT. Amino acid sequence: CASSIGRQSNEKLFF.

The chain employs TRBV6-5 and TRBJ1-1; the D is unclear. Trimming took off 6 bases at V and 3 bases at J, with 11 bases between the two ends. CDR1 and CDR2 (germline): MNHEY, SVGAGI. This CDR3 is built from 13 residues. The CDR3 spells CASRVTRYTEAFF. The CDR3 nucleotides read TGTGCCAGCAGGGTGACCAGGTACACTGAAGCTTTCTTT.

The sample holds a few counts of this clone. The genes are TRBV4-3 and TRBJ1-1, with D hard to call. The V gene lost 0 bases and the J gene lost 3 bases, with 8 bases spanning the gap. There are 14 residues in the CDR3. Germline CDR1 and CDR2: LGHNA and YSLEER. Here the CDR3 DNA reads TGCGCCAGCAGCCAAGAACGATCGGACACTGAAGCTTTCTTT. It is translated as CASSQERSDTEAFF.

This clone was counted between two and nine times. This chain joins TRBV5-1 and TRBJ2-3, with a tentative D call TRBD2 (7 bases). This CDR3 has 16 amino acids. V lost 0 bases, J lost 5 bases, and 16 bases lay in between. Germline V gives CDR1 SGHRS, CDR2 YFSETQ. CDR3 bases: TGCGCCAGCAGCTTGGAAGGTGGGGGGGCCCAAGATACGCAGTATTTT. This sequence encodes CASSLEGGGAQDTQYF.

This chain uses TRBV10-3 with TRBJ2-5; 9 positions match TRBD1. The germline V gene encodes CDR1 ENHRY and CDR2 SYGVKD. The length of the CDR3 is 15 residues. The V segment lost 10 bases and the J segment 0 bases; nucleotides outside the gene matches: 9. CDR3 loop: CASGVTGGDQETQYF. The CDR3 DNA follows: TGTGCCAGCGGGGTGACAGGGGGGGACCAAGAGACCCAGTACTTC.

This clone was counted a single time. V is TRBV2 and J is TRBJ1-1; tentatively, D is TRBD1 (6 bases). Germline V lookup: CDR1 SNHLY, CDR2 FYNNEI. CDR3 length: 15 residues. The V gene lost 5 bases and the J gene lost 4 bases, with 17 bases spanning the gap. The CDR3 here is CASSPQTGFITEAFF. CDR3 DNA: TGTGCCAGCAGTCCTCAAACAGGGTTTATCACTGAAGCTTTCTTT.

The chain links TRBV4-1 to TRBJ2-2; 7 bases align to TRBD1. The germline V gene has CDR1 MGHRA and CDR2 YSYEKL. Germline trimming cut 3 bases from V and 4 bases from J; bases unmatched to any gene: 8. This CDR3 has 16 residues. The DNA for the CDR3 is TGCGCCAGCAGCCACGGAGCAGGGGGTATCACCGGGGAGCTGTTTTTT. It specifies CASSHGAGGITGELFF.

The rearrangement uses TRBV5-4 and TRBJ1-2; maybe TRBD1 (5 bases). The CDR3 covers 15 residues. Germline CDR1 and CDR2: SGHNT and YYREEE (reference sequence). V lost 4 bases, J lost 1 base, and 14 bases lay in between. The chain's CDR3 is CASSPRGDFNYGYTF. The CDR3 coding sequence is TGTGCCAGCAGCCCCAGAGGGGACTTTAACTATGGCTACACCTTC.

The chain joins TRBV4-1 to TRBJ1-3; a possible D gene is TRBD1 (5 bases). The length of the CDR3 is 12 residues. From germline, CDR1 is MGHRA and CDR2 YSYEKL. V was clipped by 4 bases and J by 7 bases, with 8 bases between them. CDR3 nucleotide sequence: TGCGCCAGCAGCCCCGGGGGGAACACCATATATTTT. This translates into CASSPGGNTIYF.

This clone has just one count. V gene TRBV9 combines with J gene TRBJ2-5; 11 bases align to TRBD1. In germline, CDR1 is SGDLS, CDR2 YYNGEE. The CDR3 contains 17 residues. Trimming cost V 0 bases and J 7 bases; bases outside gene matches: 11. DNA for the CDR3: TGTGCCAGCAGCGTAGCTCATGGACAGGGGGCTTTGGGGACCCAGTACTTC. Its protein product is CASSVAHGQGALGTQYF.

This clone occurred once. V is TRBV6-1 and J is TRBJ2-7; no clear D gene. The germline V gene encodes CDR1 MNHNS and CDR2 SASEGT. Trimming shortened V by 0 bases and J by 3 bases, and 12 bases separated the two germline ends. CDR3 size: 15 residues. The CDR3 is CASSEAGSPNYEQYF. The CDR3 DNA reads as TGTGCCAGCAGTGAAGCGGGCTCGCCAAACTACGAGCAGTACTTC.